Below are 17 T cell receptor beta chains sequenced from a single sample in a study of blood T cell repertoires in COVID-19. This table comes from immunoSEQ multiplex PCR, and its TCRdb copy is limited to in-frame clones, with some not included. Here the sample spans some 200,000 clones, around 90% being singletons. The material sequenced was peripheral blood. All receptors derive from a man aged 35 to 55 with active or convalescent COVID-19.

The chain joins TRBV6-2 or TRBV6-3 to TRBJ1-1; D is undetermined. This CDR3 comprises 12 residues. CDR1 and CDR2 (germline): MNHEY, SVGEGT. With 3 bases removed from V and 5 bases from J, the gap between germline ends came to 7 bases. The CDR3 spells CASSYARTEAFF. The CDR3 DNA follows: TGTGCCAGCAGTTATGCCCGGACTGAAGCTTTCTTT.

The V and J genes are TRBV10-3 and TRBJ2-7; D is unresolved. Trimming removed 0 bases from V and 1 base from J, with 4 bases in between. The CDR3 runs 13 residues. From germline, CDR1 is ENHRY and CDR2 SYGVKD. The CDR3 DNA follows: TGTGCCATCAGTGAGTCCAGGTCCTACGAGCAGTACTTC. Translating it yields CAISESRSYEQYF.

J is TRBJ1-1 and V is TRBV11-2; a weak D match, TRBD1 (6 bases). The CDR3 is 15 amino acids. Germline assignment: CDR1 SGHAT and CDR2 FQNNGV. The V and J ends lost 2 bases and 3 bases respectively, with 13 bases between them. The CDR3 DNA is TGTGCCAGCAGCTTAAGAGTCGGGGGGCACACTGAAGCTTTCTTT. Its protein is CASSLRVGGHTEAFF.

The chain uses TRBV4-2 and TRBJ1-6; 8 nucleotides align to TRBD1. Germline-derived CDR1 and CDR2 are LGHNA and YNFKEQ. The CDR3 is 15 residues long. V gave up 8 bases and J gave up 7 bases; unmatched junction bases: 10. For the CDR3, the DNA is TGTGCCAGCGGTCCCCTAGGACAGGGAAATTCACCCCTCCACTTT. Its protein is CASGPLGQGNSPLHF.

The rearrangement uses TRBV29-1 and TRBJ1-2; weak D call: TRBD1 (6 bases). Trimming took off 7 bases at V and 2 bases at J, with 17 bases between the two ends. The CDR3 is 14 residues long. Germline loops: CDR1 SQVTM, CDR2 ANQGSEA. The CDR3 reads CSGQLTGKNYGYTF. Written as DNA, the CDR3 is TGCAGCGGCCAGCTCACAGGGAAAAACTATGGCTACACCTTC.

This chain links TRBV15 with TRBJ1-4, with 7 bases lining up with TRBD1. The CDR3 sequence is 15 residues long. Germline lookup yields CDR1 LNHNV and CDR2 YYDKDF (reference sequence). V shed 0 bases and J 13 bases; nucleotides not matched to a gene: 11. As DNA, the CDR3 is TGTGCCACCAGCAGAGATGGGACAGTAAACATGCGACTGTTTTTT. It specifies CATSRDGTVNMRLFF.

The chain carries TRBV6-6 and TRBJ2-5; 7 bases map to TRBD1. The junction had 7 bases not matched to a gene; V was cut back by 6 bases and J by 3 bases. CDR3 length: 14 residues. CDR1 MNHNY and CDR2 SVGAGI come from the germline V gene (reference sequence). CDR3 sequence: CASRVGTAKETQYF. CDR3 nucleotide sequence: TGTGCCAGCAGGGTCGGGACAGCCAAAGAGACCCAGTACTTC.

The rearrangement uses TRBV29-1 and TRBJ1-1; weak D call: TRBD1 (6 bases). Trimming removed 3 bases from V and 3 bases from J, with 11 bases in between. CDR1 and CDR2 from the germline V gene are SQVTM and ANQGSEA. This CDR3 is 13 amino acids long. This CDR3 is CSVERYRDTEAFF. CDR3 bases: TGCAGCGTTGAGAGATACAGGGACACTGAAGCTTTCTTT. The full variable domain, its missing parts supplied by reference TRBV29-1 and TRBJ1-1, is SAVISQKPSRDICQRGTSLTIQCQVDSQVTMMFWYRQQPGQSLTLIATANQGSEATYESGFVIDKFPISRPNLTFSTLTVSNMSPEDSSIYLCSVERYRDTEAFFGQGTRLTVV.

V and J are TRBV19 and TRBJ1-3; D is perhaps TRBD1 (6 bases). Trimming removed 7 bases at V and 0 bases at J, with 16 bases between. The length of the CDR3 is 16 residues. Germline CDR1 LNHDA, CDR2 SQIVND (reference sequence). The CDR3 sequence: CASTPGTQNSGNTIYF. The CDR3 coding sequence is TGTGCCAGTACACCCGGGACACAGAACTCTGGAAACACCATATATTTT.

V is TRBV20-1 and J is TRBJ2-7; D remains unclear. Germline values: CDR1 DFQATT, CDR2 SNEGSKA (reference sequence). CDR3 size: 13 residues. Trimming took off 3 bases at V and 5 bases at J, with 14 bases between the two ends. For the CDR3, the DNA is TGCAGTGCTAGTGTGTCAGGTCTCGACGAGCAGTACTTC. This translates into CSASVSGLDEQYF.

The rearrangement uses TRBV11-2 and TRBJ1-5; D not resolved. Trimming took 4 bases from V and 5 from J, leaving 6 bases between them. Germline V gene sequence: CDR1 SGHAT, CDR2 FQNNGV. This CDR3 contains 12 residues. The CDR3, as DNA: TGTGCCAGCAGCTCGAGAGATCAGCCCCAGCATTTT. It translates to CASSSRDQPQHF.

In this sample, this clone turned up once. The CDR3 sequence is CASSSDRGLYQPQHF. CDR3 nucleotide sequence: TGTGCCAGCTCCTCCGACAGGGGGCTCTATCAGCCCCAGCATTTT. The J gene is TRBJ1-5, the V gene TRBV3-1 (or the pseudogene TRBV3-2), with 10 positions matching TRBD1. The germline gives CDR1 LGHDT, CDR2 YNNKEL (reference sequence). V was clipped by 8 bases and J by 5 bases; unmatched bases: 9. The CDR3 contains 15 residues.

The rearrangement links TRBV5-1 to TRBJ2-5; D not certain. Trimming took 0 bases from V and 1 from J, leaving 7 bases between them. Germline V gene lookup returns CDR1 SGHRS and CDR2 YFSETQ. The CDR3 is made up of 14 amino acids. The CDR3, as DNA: TGCGCCAGCAGCTTGGTGGCCTCCCAAGAGACCCAGTACTTC. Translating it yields CASSLVASQETQYF.

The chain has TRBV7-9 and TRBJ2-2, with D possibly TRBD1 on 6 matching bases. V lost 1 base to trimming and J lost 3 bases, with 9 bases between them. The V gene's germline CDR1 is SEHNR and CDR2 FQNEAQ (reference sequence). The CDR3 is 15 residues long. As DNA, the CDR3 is TGTGCCAGCAGCTTAGTATCAGGGGACACCGGGGAGCTGTTTTTT. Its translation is CASSLVSGDTGELFF.

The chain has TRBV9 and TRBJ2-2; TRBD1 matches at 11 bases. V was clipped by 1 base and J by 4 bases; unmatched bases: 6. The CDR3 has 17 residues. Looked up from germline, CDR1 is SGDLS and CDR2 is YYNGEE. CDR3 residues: CASSVMDRGPLTGELFF. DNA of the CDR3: TGTGCCAGCAGCGTAATGGACAGGGGGCCCCTCACCGGGGAGCTGTTTTTT.

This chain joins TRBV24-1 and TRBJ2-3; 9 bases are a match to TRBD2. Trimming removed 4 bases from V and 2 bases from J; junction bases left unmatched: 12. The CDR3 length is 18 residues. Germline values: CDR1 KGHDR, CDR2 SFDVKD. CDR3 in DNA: TGTGCCACCAGTGAACCATCACGACTAGCGGAAAACACAGATACGCAGTATTTT. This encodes CATSEPSRLAENTDTQYF.

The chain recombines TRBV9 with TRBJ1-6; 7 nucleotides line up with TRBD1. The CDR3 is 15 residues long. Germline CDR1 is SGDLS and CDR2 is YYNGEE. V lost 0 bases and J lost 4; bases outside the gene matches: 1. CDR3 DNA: TGTGCCAGCAGCGTAGGGGACAGTTATAATTCACCCCTCCACTTT. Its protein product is CASSVGDSYNSPLHF.